This TCR beta chain was obtained from a study of blood T cell repertoires in COVID-19 (dated by TCRdb to the early 2020s). In the study overall: Collaborator samples came from the United States, Italy and Spain and covered acute and convalescent phases of COVID-19. The material from the prospective study consisted of cDNA or gDNA derived from T cells, B-cell-depleted T cells, or PBMCs. Deeply sampled blood TCRbeta repertoires from subjects exposed to, actively infected with, or recovered from COVID-19 were included in the dataset. The repertoires were released in a freely available public database intended as a resource for research on the immune response to SARS-CoV-2. The samples were drawn from two sources: the first 160 participants of the ongoing ImmuneRACE study, and over 1,000 subjects contributed by 6 global collaborators. Sample metadata almost always included a de-identified subject ID, COVID-19 status, age in years and sex. Where available, HLA class I and class II types were taken from metadata supplied by the sample provider and were not determined by assay-based typing.

Each collaborating institution followed its own protocols to collect whole blood in K2EDTA tubes. For TCRbeta analysis, collaborators shipped samples in one of three forms: frozen whole blood, isolated PBMCs, or DNA extracted from either of those sample types. Details on this clone: There is no known antigen for this receptor. Base qualities are not at hand, and no much larger clone is one base apart.

A distance of 10 bases separates the germline ends of V and J, which lose 6 bases and 2 bases respectively. Measured from the cysteine to the phenylalanine, the CDR3 is 13 residues long. Only the CDR3 region is kept as DNA, spanning 39 bases read in frame from base 1. Sequences MNHEY (CDR1) and SVGAGI (CDR2) are obtained from the germline V gene. The immunoSEQ Assay, a bias-controlled multiplex PCR, was used to amplify TCRbeta CDR3 regions from genomic DNA. In the authors' own workflow: Nucleated cell counts per sample were estimated from amplification of reference gene primers within the assay. Sequence reads were collapsed and filtered to measure the absolute abundance of every unique TCRbeta CDR3 rearrangement. For each sample, productive Simpson clonality was calculated as the square root of Simpson's diversity index over productive rearrangements. Drawn from immuneACCESS, this table holds only the in-frame rearrangements with V and J called that TCRdb kept. Clones are partly lost; checked studies trace under half to an unresolved V gene and leave the rest unexplained. Clone size and the V and J calls come from that table; the DNA yielded D and trimming. The sample table records over 35,000 clones; about 81% of these occur just once. The ten largest clones add up to about 39% of the sample.

Findings and caveats that apply to the study as a whole: The amount of clinical and demographic metadata varied by source and participant and was provided uncurated.

The V and J genes are TRBV6-5 and TRBJ2-5, and perhaps TRBD2 as D gene, on 6 matching bases. Material: peripheral blood. This sequence originates from a man aged 40-49 years with active or convalescent COVID-19. This receptor carries the CDR3 CASRPGVQETQYF. The DNA is as follows: TGTGCCAGCAGACCGGGAGTACAAGAGACCCAGTACTTC.